This TCR beta chain originates from a study of T cells after yellow fever vaccination. In the study overall: Preparation used SMART-Seq v4 Ultra Low Input for the low-cell-number fractions.

Making TCR cDNA involved 5'RACE template switching, which added UMIs and a universal primer site. TCRdb used MiXCR to reprocess the 5' RACE reads, holding one entry per CDR3 protein. The sample includes some 110,000 distinct CDR3 sequences, more than 6.5% of them seen just once. Study-level points and caveats: Some clonotypes, a small share, were shared between CD4 and CD8 compartments. High-abundance clonotypes from the bulk population could contaminate FACS-sorted repertoires.

CDR3 length: 15 residues. Trimming pared 0 bases from V and 9 bases from J, leaving 15 bases between. Germline values: CDR1 SGHVS, CDR2 FQNEAQ. There are many counts of this clonotype. No antigen is known for it. The V gene is TRBV7-8, the J gene TRBJ2-1; no clear D gene. The TCR sequence derives from a man younger than 35 who received the YFV17D yellow fever vaccine. This sample comprised CD4+ T cells sorted from PBMCs, obtained approximately 11 days after the first yellow fever vaccination. CDR3 coding DNA: TGTGCCAGCAGCTTAGCAGTCGGCAGCCCCCCTGAGCAGTTCTTC. Translating gives CASSLAVGSPPEQFF.